This T cell receptor (beta chain) was sequenced for a study of blood T cell repertoires in COVID-19. V dropped 2 bases and J dropped 1; count of bases not matched to a gene: 0. Germline V gives CDR1 MRHNA, CDR2 SNTAGT. CDR3 size: 15 residues. Authors' processing steps: Using reference gene primer amplification, nucleated cell counts were estimated. The method was immunoSEQ multiplex PCR; TCRdb's version includes in-frame clones alone and lacks a portion of them. D and trimming come from the DNA, and the V and J calls and clone size come from that table. The repertoire holds roughly 250,000 clones, with about 85% as singletons.

The chain uses TRBV6-4 and TRBJ2-3, with 10 positions matching TRBD2. The receptor comes from a human donor with COVID-19, enrolled during active disease. The donor label of this sample is uncertain. The sequenced sample was peripheral blood. CDR3 sequence reads: CASSDGTSGTDTQYF. The CDR3, as DNA: TGTGCCAGCAGTGACGGGACTAGCGGCACAGATACGCAGTATTTT.